These T cell receptor beta chains were read from a single sample in a study of CD8 T cells in ankylosing spondylitis. TCRdb reprocessed the 5' RACE reads with MiXCR, giving one entry per CDR3 protein. The table has fewer than 500,000 distinct CDR3 sequences, about 25% seen once; the top ten hold approximately 1%. The sequencing input was blood, either unsorted or a sorted T cell fraction (not recorded which). Receptors originate from a male donor with ankylosing spondylitis. Both conserved end residues are part of each CDR3. A D gene is named only where the DNA matches it firmly. Where a row states a size, it is once, few, many or the class of an expanded clone; other rows omit it.

V	D	length	J	size	CDR3	DNA
TRBV2	NA	12	TRBJ2-7	few	CASRGEGNEQYF	TGTGCCAGCAGGGGAGAAGGGAACGAGCAGTACTTC
TRBV28	NA	13	TRBJ1-1	few	CASKTLPNAEAFF	TGTGCCAGCAAGACCTTGCCCAACGCTGAAGCTTTCTTT
TRBV20-1	NA	14	TRBJ2-1	few	CSARLIGPYNEQFF	TGCAGTGCCCGGCTCATCGGGCCTTACAATGAGCAGTTCTTC
TRBV12-3/TRBV12-4	TRBD2	16	TRBJ2-3	many	CASSLQLAGAPDTQYF	TGTGCCAGCAGTTTACAACTAGCGGGAGCCCCAGATACGCAGTATTTT
TRBV2	TRBD1	16	TRBJ1-5	NA	CASNYAGTGNNQPQHF	TGTGCCAGCAACTATGCCGGGACAGGGAACAATCAGCCCCAGCATTTT
TRBV28	NA	12	TRBJ2-3	NA	CASSSQVNTQYF	TGTGCCAGCAGCTCCCAGGTGAATACGCAGTATTTT
TRBV20-1	TRBD2	15	TRBJ2-3	NA	CSARLAGGYTDTQYF	TGCAGTGCACGGCTAGCGGGAGGGTACACAGATACGCAGTATTTT
TRBV20-1	TRBD1	15	TRBJ2-3	few	CSAGSPGQGKDTQYF	TGCAGTGCGGGTTCCCCGGGACAGGGTAAAGATACGCAGTATTTT
TRBV19	NA	14	TRBJ2-2	NA	CATDSGVNTGELFF	TGTGCCACAGATTCGGGGGTGAACACCGGGGAGCTGTTTTTT
TRBV20-1	NA	13	TRBJ2-7	NA	CSARPGSAYEQYF	TGCAGTGCTAGACCCGGGAGCGCGTACGAGCAGTACTTC
TRBV12-3/TRBV12-4	TRBD1	15	TRBJ1-5	NA	CASSLRPGGDQPQHF	TGTGCCAGCAGTTTAAGGCCAGGGGGAGATCAGCCCCAGCATTTT
TRBV6-5	TRBD2	16	TRBJ2-3	NA	CASSSEAGGFTDTQYF	TGTGCCAGCAGTTCCGAAGCGGGAGGCTTCACAGATACGCAGTATTTT
TRBV29-1	TRBD1	13	TRBJ2-3	NA	CSVDGQGTDTQYF	TGCAGCGTTGACGGACAGGGAACAGATACGCAGTATTTT
TRBV29-1	NA	12	TRBJ2-2	NA	CSAQMEGAWLFF	TGCAGCGCCCAAATGGAGGGCGCGTGGCTGTTTTTT
TRBV5-6	NA	17	TRBJ2-1	NA	CASSFTPLADSYNEQFF	TGTGCCAGCAGCTTTACCCCACTAGCTGACTCCTACAATGAGCAGTTCTTC
TRBV28	TRBD1	15	TRBJ1-5	few	CASSNLTGEGQPQHF	TGTGCCAGCAGTAATCTGACAGGGGAGGGTCAGCCCCAGCATTTT
TRBV5-1	TRBD1	16	TRBJ1-1	NA	CASSLARRGRDTEAFF	TGCGCCAGCAGCTTGGCCCGCAGGGGGAGGGACACTGAAGCTTTCTTT
TRBV20-1	TRBD2	15	TRBJ2-4	few	CSATGLAGGKNIQYF	TGCAGTGCTACGGGACTAGCGGGAGGGAAAAACATTCAGTACTTC
TRBV20-1	NA	12	TRBJ2-3	NA	CSGQETTDTQYF	TGCAGTGGACAGGAGACCACAGATACGCAGTATTTT
TRBV5-6	NA	14	TRBJ1-2	NA	CASSLDRQVYGYTF	TGTGCCAGCAGCCTCGATAGACAGGTATATGGCTACACCTTC
TRBV15	TRBD2	18	TRBJ2-1	NA	CATSPRLAGGSSYNEQFF	TGTGCCACCAGCCCCCGACTAGCGGGAGGCAGCTCCTACAATGAGCAGTTCTTC
TRBV7-8	NA	14	TRBJ1-2	few	CASSLSSTFGGYTF	TGTGCCAGCAGCTTATCCTCCACCTTCGGTGGCTACACCTTC
TRBV11-2	NA	16	TRBJ2-3	NA	CASSPRRTSSTDTQYF	TGTGCCAGCAGCCCTCGGAGGACCAGTAGCACAGATACGCAGTATTTT
TRBV19	NA	13	TRBJ2-3	NA	CASSILATDTQYF	TGTGCCAGTAGTATACTAGCCACAGATACGCAGTATTTT
TRBV7-2	NA	15	TRBJ2-5	few	CASSLAWSEWETQYF	TGTGCCAGCAGCTTAGCCTGGTCAGAATGGGAGACCCAGTACTTC
TRBV5-1	NA	13	TRBJ2-3	few	CASSLGSQDTQYF	TGCGCCAGCAGCTTGGGCAGCCAAGATACGCAGTATTTT
TRBV24-1	NA	20	TRBJ2-5	NA	CATSASEAKGRVNYRETQYF	TGTGCCACCAGTGCTTCCGAAGCGAAGGGCAGGGTGAATTATCGAGAGACCCAGTACTTC
TRBV6-1	TRBD1	12	TRBJ1-2	NA	CATRDRGVGYTF	TGTGCCACCCGGGACAGGGGGGTAGGCTACACCTTC
TRBV20-1	NA	12	TRBJ1-2	NA	CSARVIERGYTF	TGCAGTGCTAGGGTAATTGAACGTGGCTACACCTTC
TRBV14	TRBD2	17	TRBJ2-6	NA	CASSLLAGRSGANVLTF	TGTGCCAGCAGTCTACTAGCGGGTCGCTCTGGGGCCAACGTCCTGACTTTC
TRBV7-2	TRBD2	12	TRBJ2-2	NA	CASSLGREGLFF	TGTGCCAGCAGCTTAGGTCGGGAGGGTCTGTTTTTT
TRBV20-1	NA	12	TRBJ1-2	few	CSAYTGNHGYTF	TGCAGTGCCTACACAGGGAACCATGGCTACACCTTC
TRBV29-1	TRBD1	14	TRBJ2-2	NA	CSARGQGASGELFF	TGCAGCGCAAGGGGACAGGGGGCTTCCGGGGAGCTGTTTTTT
TRBV5-5	TRBD2	17	TRBJ2-3	NA	CASSPSSGRASTDTQYF	TGTGCCAGCAGCCCCTCTAGCGGGAGGGCTAGCACAGATACGCAGTATTTT
TRBV3-1	TRBD2	16	TRBJ2-1	NA	CASSRPTSGRYNEQFF	TGTGCCAGCAGTCGACCGACTAGCGGGAGGTACAATGAGCAGTTCTTC
TRBV6-5	NA	13	TRBJ1-1	NA	CASSWQGRTEAFF	TGTGCCAGCAGTTGGCAGGGTCGTACTGAAGCTTTCTTT
TRBV2	NA	14	TRBJ2-3	few	CASSTAGTPRTQYF	TGTGCCAGCAGTACCGCCGGGACTCCAAGGACGCAGTATTTT
TRBV5-6	TRBD1	16	TRBJ2-2	NA	CASSLEQGAGTGELFF	TGTGCCAGCAGCTTGGAACAGGGGGCAGGTACCGGGGAGCTGTTTTTT
TRBV20-1	TRBD1	15	TRBJ1-5	NA	CSARALTGVNQPQHF	TGCAGTGCTAGAGCCTTGACAGGGGTCAATCAGCCCCAGCATTTT
TRBV29-1	NA	13	TRBJ1-1	NA	CSVDSLGNTEAFF	TGCAGCGTTGACAGCCTGGGAAACACTGAAGCTTTCTTT
TRBV28	NA	13	TRBJ1-5	NA	CASSSPRRQPQHF	TGTGCCAGCAGTTCCCCCCGTCGGCAGCCCCAGCATTTT
TRBV6-5	NA	12	TRBJ1-2	few	CASRQTGYGYTF	TGTGCCAGCAGGCAGACTGGTTATGGCTACACCTTC
TRBV20-1	TRBD2	12	TRBJ2-1	NA	CSRAGDLHEQFF	TGCAGCCGAGCGGGAGATCTCCATGAGCAGTTCTTC
TRBV11-2	TRBD2	18	TRBJ2-1	many	CASSPLWTSGRVVNEQFF	TGTGCCAGCAGCCCCCTGTGGACTAGCGGGAGGGTAGTCAATGAGCAGTTCTTC
TRBV20-1	NA	14	TRBJ2-2	few	CSAFGGSYTGELFF	TGCAGTGCCTTTGGGGGGAGCTACACCGGGGAGCTGTTTTTT
TRBV9	NA	14	TRBJ2-2	NA	CASSVGDFNGELFF	TGTGCCAGCAGCGTAGGGGACTTTAACGGGGAGCTGTTTTTT
TRBV5-1	TRBD1	15	TRBJ2-1	many	CASSLEGASYNEQFF	TGCGCCAGCAGCTTGGAGGGGGCATCCTACAATGAGCAGTTCTTC
TRBV27	TRBD1	16	TRBJ1-6	NA	CASSLMGGQGHSPLHF	TGTGCCAGCAGTTTAATGGGGGGACAGGGTCATTCACCCCTCCACTTT
TRBV20-1	NA	15	TRBJ1-5	NA	CSAREAGRTLMPQHF	TGCAGTGCTAGAGAAGCAGGGAGGACCCTCATGCCCCAGCATTTT
TRBV20-1	NA	12	TRBJ2-1	NA	CSAIEGVDEQFF	TGCAGTGCTATCGAGGGGGTCGATGAGCAGTTCTTC
TRBV7-9	NA	14	TRBJ2-1	NA	CASSLGATRNEQFF	TGTGCCAGCAGCTTAGGAGCTACTAGAAATGAGCAGTTCTTC
TRBV5-1	NA	13	TRBJ1-5	few	CASWGLWGQPQHF	TGCGCCAGCTGGGGCCTCTGGGGACAGCCCCAGCATTTT
TRBV6-5	NA	15	TRBJ2-3	few	CASSLPRGNTDTQYF	TGTGCCAGCAGTCTACCTAGAGGCAACACAGATACGCAGTATTTT
TRBV5-1	TRBD2	15	TRBJ2-1	NA	CASSQSGRKGDEQFF	TGCGCCAGCAGCCAAAGCGGGAGAAAAGGCGATGAGCAGTTCTTC
TRBV3-1	TRBD2	14	TRBJ2-1	many	CASSHRLADGEQFF	TGTGCCAGCAGCCACCGACTAGCGGACGGAGAGCAGTTCTTC